These 28 T cell receptor beta chains originate from one sample sequenced in a study of post-analysis software for immune sequencing data. Notes on the study in general: TRBV5-6, TRBV5-1 and TRBV20-1 were among four or five TRBV segments more frequent in patients than controls.

Antigens for these TCRs are unknown. cDNA libraries for TCR beta contained unique molecular identifiers. TCRdb called the PCR reads again in MiXCR, with one record for every CDR3 protein. This sample yields about 430,000 distinct CDR3 sequences, of which about 39% are seen a single time; about 7.6% belongs to the top ten. Sequencing was performed on blood. Source of these receptors: a girl aged 2-9 years with multiple sclerosis.

The rearrangement joins TRBV4-1 to TRBJ2-5; D is ambiguous. From germline, CDR1 is MGHRA and CDR2 YSYEKL. The CDR3 contains 14 residues. V was cut by 1 base and J by 11 bases, with 17 bases left in between. The DNA of the CDR3 is TGCGCCAGCAGCCAAGCGGAGATCCCCTACAAGCAGTACTTC. Translation: CASSQAEIPYKQYF.

This clonotype was picked up a small number of times. This rearrangement joins TRBV10-3 to TRBJ1-2, with 9 bases lining up with TRBD1. CDR3 length: 14 residues. The germline CDR1 and CDR2 sequences are ENHRY and SYGVKD. Trimming removed 8 bases from V and 6 bases from J; junction bases left unmatched: 10. CDR3 loop: CAIRGQGISNGYTF. As DNA, the CDR3 is TGTGCCATCCGGGGACAGGGAATATCAAATGGCTACACCTTC.

V gene TRBV5-1 combines with J gene TRBJ2-1; weak D call: TRBD1 (6 bases). The CDR3 loop spans 16 amino acids. V was pared by 0 bases and J by 6 bases, with 16 bases between. Per the germline V gene, CDR1 is SGHRS and CDR2 is YFSETQ. This CDR3 is CASSLGPHRGGNEQFF. The CDR3 DNA sequence: TGCGCCAGCAGCTTGGGACCACACCGAGGGGGCAATGAGCAGTTCTTC. Full variable domain (rest looked up from reference TRBV5-1 and TRBJ2-1): KAGVTQTPRYLIKTRGQQVTLSCSPISGHRSVSWYQQTPGQGLQFLFEYFSETQRNKGNFPGRFSGRQFSNSRSEMNVSTLELGDSALYLCASSLGPHRGGNEQFFGPGTRLTVL.

The chain has TRBV29-1 and TRBJ2-1; 11 positions agree with TRBD2. The J segment lost 13 bases and the V segment lost 4 bases, leaving 12 bases of the junction unmatched. Per germline, CDR1 SQVTM and CDR2 ANQGSEA. The CDR3 length is 14 residues. CDR3 DNA: TGCAGCGTTGTTGGATTAGCGGGAGGGGCGGGACAGTTCTTC. Its translation is CSVVGLAGGAGQFF.

The gene calls are TRBV28 and TRBJ2-7; 12 bases match TRBD1. The V gene end was trimmed by 6 bases and the J gene end by 7 bases; junction bases not matched to a gene: 16. CDR3 length: 17 residues. Germline V gives CDR1 MDHEN, CDR2 SYDVKM. In DNA, the CDR3 is TGTGCCAGCAGAAAGACGGTAGGGGACAGGGGGCGTCGGGAGCAGTACTTC. It encodes CASRKTVGDRGRREQYF.

V usage is TRBV28 and J usage is TRBJ2-3; 7 bases agree with TRBD1. The germline CDR1 and CDR2 sequences are MDHEN and SYDVKM. J gave up 3 bases and V 6 bases, and 6 bases lay outside the gene matches. CDR3 size: 14 residues. The CDR3 loop reads CASRPTGITDTQYF. The CDR3 nucleotides read TGTGCCAGCAGACCGACAGGGATAACAGATACGCAGTATTTT.

This clonotype was found a few times. The genes are TRBV5-1 and TRBJ2-7, with 10 bases aligning to TRBD1. The CDR3 extends over 16 amino acids. Trimming cost V 1 base and J 3 bases; bases outside gene matches: 7. CDR1 and CDR2 (germline): SGHRS, YFSETQ. CDR3 DNA: TGCGCCAGCAGCTTGACGCCGACAGGGGGCTACTACGAGCAGTACTTC. It encodes CASSLTPTGGYYEQYF.

The genes are TRBV12-3 or TRBV12-4 and TRBJ2-1, with 8 nucleotides matching TRBD1. The CDR3 has 13 residues. With 7 bases clipped from V and 8 bases from J, the junction kept 7 bases outside the gene matches. CDR3 protein: CASTPDRVHEQFF. The CDR3 DNA reads as TGTGCCAGCACCCCGGACAGGGTCCATGAGCAGTTCTTC.

The chain joins TRBV5-6 to TRBJ2-5; TRBD1 matches 8 bases. The CDR3 is 15 amino acids. Germline V CDR1 and CDR2: SGHDT, YYEEEE. With 10 bases clipped from V and 1 base from J, the junction kept 12 bases outside the gene matches. In nucleotides, the CDR3 is TGTGCCGGCGGACCCGGGGACAGGCGCCAAGAGACCCAGTACTTC. It codes for CAGGPGDRRQETQYF.

The chain employs TRBV27 and TRBJ2-3, with D perhaps assigned TRBD1 or TRBD2 (5 bases each). The CDR3 is made up of 15 amino acids. Germline V gives CDR1 MNHEY, CDR2 SMNVEV (reference sequence). The V end lost 6 bases, the J end lost 5 bases, and 18 bases lay between the germline ends. The CDR3 coding sequence is TGTGCCAGCAGGATGGGGGTCACGGTGGGAGATACGCAGTATTTT. This sequence encodes CASRMGVTVGDTQYF.

The V and J genes are TRBV6-5 and TRBJ2-7; possibly TRBD2 for D (5 bases). TRBJ2-4 matches the DNA end more closely, so the J call is doubtful. The germline V gene has CDR1 MNHEY and CDR2 SVGAGI. This CDR3 spans 15 amino acids. The DNA of the CDR3 is TGTGCCAGCAGTTATCGTTTCGAGGGCAAAAACATTCAGTACTTC. Residues: CASSYRFEGKNIQYF.

This clonotype was picked up a small number of times. The chain recombines TRBV15 with TRBJ1-2; D gene uncertain. The ends were cut back, 0 bases at V and 7 bases at J, with 9 bases in the middle. The CDR3 is 13 residues long. The germline CDR1 and CDR2 sequences are LNHNV and YYDKDF (reference sequence). The chain's CDR3 is CATSRDAPTGYTF. CDR3 bases: TGTGCCACCAGCAGAGACGCTCCCACTGGCTACACCTTC. Looking up the rest from reference TRBV15 and TRBJ1-2 gives the full variable domain: DAMVIQNPRYQVTQFGKPVTLSCSQTLNHNVMYWYQQKSSQAPKLLFHYYDKDFNNEADTPDNFQSRRPNTSFCFLDIRSPGLGDTAMYLCATSRDAPTGYTFGSGTRLTVV.

This clonotype was detected once. The chain uses TRBV12-3 or TRBV12-4 and TRBJ1-2; maybe TRBD1 (5 bases). The V and J ends lost 2 bases and 3 bases respectively, with 16 bases between them. This CDR3 region has 16 residues. The CDR3 nucleotides are TGTGCCAGCAGTTTACGAGGTTCCAGGGCGGACTATGGCTACACCTTC. Translating it yields CASSLRGSRADYGYTF.

The chain employs TRBV10-3 and TRBJ1-5, with 7 bases identical to TRBD1. Germline V gives CDR1 ENHRY, CDR2 SYGVKD. V lost 0 bases, J lost 6 bases, and 2 bases stayed unmatched. The CDR3 is 14 residues long. The CDR3 is CAISESTGTQPQHF. The CDR3 DNA reads as TGTGCCATCAGTGAGTCGACAGGGACTCAGCCCCAGCATTTT.

This chain uses TRBV7-2 with TRBJ1-4; tentative D call: TRBD1 (5 bases). CDR1 and CDR2 (germline): SGHTA, FQGNSA. The CDR3 covers 15 residues. Trimming left V 6 bases short and J 0 bases short, with 11 bases between. The CDR3 nucleotides are TGTGCCAGCAGTCAACAGACAGCAACTAATGAAAAACTGTTTTTT. Protein: CASSQQTATNEKLFF.

This clonotype was detected a few times. The chain employs TRBV12-3 or TRBV12-4 and TRBJ2-3; D possibly corresponds to TRBD2 (5 bases). The CDR3 is 15 residues long. Trimming removed 6 bases from V and 0 bases from J, with 13 bases in between. DNA of the CDR3: TGTGCCAGCAGGAGACGGGAATATAGCACAGATACGCAGTATTTT. As protein: CASRRREYSTDTQYF.

In nucleotides, the CDR3 is TGTGCCAGCAGTTCCGACAGGCGATCCCTCCACTTT. Residues: CASSSDRRSLHF. The chain carries TRBV12-3 or TRBV12-4 and TRBJ1-6, with D possibly TRBD1 on 6 matching bases. V gave up 4 bases and J gave up 14 bases, with 12 bases separating them. CDR3 length: 12 amino acids.

As to this clonotype: One end of the junction is discordant with germline, which a read error may explain. The rearrangement joins TRBV11-2 to TRBJ2-7, with D perhaps TRBD1 (5 bases). CDR1 and CDR2 (germline): SGHAT, FQNNGV. CDR3 length: 13 residues. CDR3 nucleotide sequence: TGTGCCAGCAGCGCTCTGACAGAGTACGAACAGTACTTC. Translating it yields CASSALTEYEQYF.

The chain is built from TRBV9 and TRBJ2-7; TRBD2 is a possible D gene (7 bases). CDR1 SGDLS and CDR2 YYNGEE come from the germline V gene. Between the trimmed V and J ends, which lost 0 bases and 2 bases, there was a span of 24 bases. The CDR3 is made up of 19 amino acids. DNA for the CDR3: TGTGCCAGCAGCGTAGCCCCGACGAAAAAAGGGGGGGGCACCTACGAGCAGTACTTC. This gives the protein CASSVAPTKKGGGTYEQYF. Full variable domain (remainder filled in from reference TRBV9 and TRBJ2-7): DSGVTQTPKHLITATGQRVTLRCSPRSGDLSVYWYQQSLDQGLQFLIQYYNGEERAKGNILERFSAQQFPDLHSELNLSSLELGDSALYFCASSVAPTKKGGGTYEQYFGPGTRLTVT.

Many counts were recorded for this clonotype. The chain uses TRBV20-1 and TRBJ2-1, with TRBD2 as a possible D gene (6 bases). This CDR3 is built from 14 residues. V gave up 4 bases and J gave up 6 bases, with 16 bases separating them. The germline gives CDR1 DFQATT, CDR2 SNEGSKA (reference sequence). The CDR3 sequence: CSAILAGWGNEQFF. CDR3 coding DNA: TGCAGTGCTATACTAGCAGGATGGGGCAATGAGCAGTTCTTC.

This clonotype showed up just a few times. The rearrangement joins TRBV7-2 to TRBJ2-7; D not resolved. V was trimmed by 5 bases and J by 0 bases, leaving 8 bases between them. This CDR3 is 13 amino acids long. From germline, CDR1 is SGHTA and CDR2 FQGNSA. CDR3 in DNA: TGTGCCAGCAGCCCCGATGTCTCCTACGAGCAGTACTTC. Translated: CASSPDVSYEQYF.

The rearrangement uses TRBV11-2 and TRBJ2-7; TRBD1 matches 7 bases. Losses at the gene ends were 3 bases for V and 4 bases for J; bases not matched to a gene: 6. The CDR3 is made up of 14 amino acids. Germline CDR1 reads SGHAT; CDR2 reads FQNNGV. In DNA, the CDR3 is TGTGCCAGCAGCTTGGACAGGAGTTTTTACGAGCAGTACTTC. Translating it yields CASSLDRSFYEQYF.

The chain carries TRBV7-2 and TRBJ2-3; D possibly uses TRBD1 or TRBD2 (5 bases each). Germline CDR1 reads SGHTA; CDR2 reads FQGNSA. The CDR3 extends over 17 amino acids. V shed 5 bases and J shed 1 base, with 19 bases lying between them. Written as DNA, the CDR3 is TGTGCCAGCAGCCCGCACGAGGGGCGCGAGCGCACAGATACGCAGTATTTT. This gives the protein CASSPHEGRERTDTQYF.

CDR3 nucleotides: TGCAGTGCTAGTCTGGTAGCCGGCACAGATACGCAGTATTTT. It encodes CSASLVAGTDTQYF. The chain carries TRBV20-1 and TRBJ2-3; D gene uncertain. V was cut by 3 bases and J by 1 base, with 11 bases left in between. CDR1 and CDR2 from the germline V gene are DFQATT and SNEGSKA (reference sequence). The CDR3 runs 14 residues.

In DNA, the CDR3 is TGCAGCGTACACGGACTAGCGGGAGAAATGGGGCAGTTCTTC. Its translation: CSVHGLAGEMGQFF. The genes are TRBV29-1 and TRBJ2-1; 13 positions match TRBD2. This CDR3 spans 14 amino acids. Germline CDR1 SQVTM, CDR2 ANQGSEA. The V segment lost 6 bases and the J segment 12 bases; nucleotides outside the gene matches: 11.

The rearrangement joins TRBV7-3 to TRBJ1-2; D not certain. CDR3 size: 16 residues. V lost 5 bases, J lost 2 bases, and 18 bases lay in between. Germline V CDR1 and CDR2: SGHTA, FQGTGA. This chain's CDR3 is CASSPSGQASNYGYTF. The CDR3 DNA is TGTGCCAGCAGCCCATCAGGTCAGGCCTCAAACTATGGCTACACCTTC.

This clonotype was counted only a few times. The chain recombines TRBV12-5 with TRBJ2-3; perhaps TRBD2 as D (6 bases). V was pared by 6 bases and J by 0 bases, with 16 bases between. Germline-derived CDR1 and CDR2 are LGHNT and FRNRAP. CDR3 length: 16 amino acids. The CDR3 DNA sequence: TGTGCTAGTGGGTCCCTTTTGGGGGGAAGCACAGATACGCAGTATTTT. It translates to CASGSLLGGSTDTQYF.

This clonotype showed up just a few times. The chain carries TRBV5-5 and TRBJ2-7, with no clear D. The CDR3 runs to 14 residues. Germline V gene lookup returns CDR1 SGHKS and CDR2 YYEKEE (reference sequence). V was pared by 0 bases and J by 7 bases, with 14 bases between. This CDR3 reads CASSLGESPEEQYF. CDR3 DNA sequence: TGTGCCAGCAGCTTGGGAGAATCACCGGAGGAGCAGTACTTC.